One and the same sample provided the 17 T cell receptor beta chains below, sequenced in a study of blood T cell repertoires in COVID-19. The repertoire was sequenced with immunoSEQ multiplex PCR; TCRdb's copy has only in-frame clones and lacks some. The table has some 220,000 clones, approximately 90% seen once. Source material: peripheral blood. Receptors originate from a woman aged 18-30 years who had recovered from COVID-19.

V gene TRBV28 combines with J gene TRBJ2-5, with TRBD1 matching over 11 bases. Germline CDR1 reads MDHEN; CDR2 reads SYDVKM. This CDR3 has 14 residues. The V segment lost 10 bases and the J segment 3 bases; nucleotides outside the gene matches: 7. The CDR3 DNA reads TGTGCCACCCTGGACAGGGGGCCCAAAGAGACCCAGTACTTC. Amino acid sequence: CATLDRGPKETQYF.

CDR3 bases: TGTGCCAGCGGAAATAGCGGGGTTTACAATGAGCAGTTCTTC. As protein: CASGNSGVYNEQFF. V and J are TRBV27 and TRBJ2-1, with 8 bases aligning to TRBD2. The ends lost 8 bases at V and 4 bases at J; junction bases unmatched: 7. CDR1 is MNHEY, CDR2 SMNVEV, per germline (reference sequence). The CDR3 contains 14 residues.

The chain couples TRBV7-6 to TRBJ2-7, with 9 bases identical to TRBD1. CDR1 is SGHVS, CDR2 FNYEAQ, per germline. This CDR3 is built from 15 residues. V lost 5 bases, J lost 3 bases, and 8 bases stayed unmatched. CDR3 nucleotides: TGTGCCAGCAGCCGAGGGTCGGGACAGGGCTACGAGCAGTACTTC. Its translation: CASSRGSGQGYEQYF.

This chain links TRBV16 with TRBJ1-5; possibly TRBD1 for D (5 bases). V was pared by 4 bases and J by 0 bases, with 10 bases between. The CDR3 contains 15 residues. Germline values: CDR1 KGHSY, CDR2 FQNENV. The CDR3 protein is CASSPAGDSNQPQHF. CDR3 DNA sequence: TGTGCCAGCAGCCCGGCGGGGGATAGCAATCAGCCCCAGCATTTT.

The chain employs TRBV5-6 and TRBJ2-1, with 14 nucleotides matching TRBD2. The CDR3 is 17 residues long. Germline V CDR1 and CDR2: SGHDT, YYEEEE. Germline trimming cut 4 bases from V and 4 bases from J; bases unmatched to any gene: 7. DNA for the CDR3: TGTGCCAGCAGCGAGACTAGCGGGAGGGCCTATTACAATGAGCAGTTCTTC. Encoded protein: CASSETSGRAYYNEQFF. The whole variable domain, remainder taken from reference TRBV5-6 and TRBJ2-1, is DAGVTQSPTHLIKTRGQQVTLRCSPKSGHDTVSWYQQALGQGPQFIFQYYEEEERQRGNFPDRFSGHQFPNYSSELNVNALLLGDSALYLCASSETSGRAYYNEQFFGPGTRLTVL.

The CDR3 region has the DNA TGTGCCAGCAGCTTGGAGGTCTTCTACAGCTCCTACAATGAGCAGTTCTTC. It yields the protein CASSLEVFYSSYNEQFF. The gene calls are TRBV5-4 and TRBJ2-1; D remains ambiguous. CDR1 and CDR2 from the germline V gene are SGHNT and YYREEE (reference sequence). The CDR3 loop spans 17 amino acids. V lost 0 bases to trimming and J lost 0 bases, with 13 bases between them.

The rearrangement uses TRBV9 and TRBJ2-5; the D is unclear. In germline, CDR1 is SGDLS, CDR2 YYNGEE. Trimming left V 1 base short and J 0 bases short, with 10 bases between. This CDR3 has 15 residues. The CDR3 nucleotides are TGTGCCAGCAGCGTATCTCCCCGTCACCAAGAGACCCAGTACTTC. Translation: CASSVSPRHQETQYF.

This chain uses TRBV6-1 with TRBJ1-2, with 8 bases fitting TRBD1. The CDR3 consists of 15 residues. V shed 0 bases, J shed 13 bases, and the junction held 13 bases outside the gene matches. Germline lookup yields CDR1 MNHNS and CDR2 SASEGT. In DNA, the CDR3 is TGTGCCAGCAGTGAAGCGCTTCTGGGACAGGCCTACGCCACCTTC. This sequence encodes CASSEALLGQAYATF.

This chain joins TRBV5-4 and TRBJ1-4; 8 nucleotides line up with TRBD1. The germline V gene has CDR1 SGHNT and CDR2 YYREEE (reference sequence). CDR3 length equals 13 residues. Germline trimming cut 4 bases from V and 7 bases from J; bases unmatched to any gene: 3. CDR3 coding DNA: TGTGCCAGCAGCATTACAGGGGGTGAAAAACTGTTTTTT. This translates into CASSITGGEKLFF.

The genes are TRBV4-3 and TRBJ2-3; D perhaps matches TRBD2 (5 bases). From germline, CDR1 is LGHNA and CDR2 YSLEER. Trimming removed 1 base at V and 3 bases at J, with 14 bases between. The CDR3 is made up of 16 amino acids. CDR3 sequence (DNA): TGCGCCAGCAGCCAAGGGGAGTTAAGGTCAACAGATACGCAGTATTTT. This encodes CASSQGELRSTDTQYF.

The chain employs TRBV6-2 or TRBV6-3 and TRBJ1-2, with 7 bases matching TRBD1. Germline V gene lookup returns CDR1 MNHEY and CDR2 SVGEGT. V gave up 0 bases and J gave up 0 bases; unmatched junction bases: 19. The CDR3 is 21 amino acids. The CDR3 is CASSYSIKGAGTAIANYGYTF. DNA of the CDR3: TGTGCCAGCAGTTACTCGATTAAGGGGGCCGGGACAGCAATCGCTAACTATGGCTACACCTTC.

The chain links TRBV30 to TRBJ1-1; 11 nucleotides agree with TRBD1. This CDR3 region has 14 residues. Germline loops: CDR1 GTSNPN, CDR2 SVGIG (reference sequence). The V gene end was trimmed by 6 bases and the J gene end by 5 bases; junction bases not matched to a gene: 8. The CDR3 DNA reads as TGTGCCTGCCGGACAGGGGGCTCTGGTACTGAAGCTTTCTTT. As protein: CACRTGGSGTEAFF.

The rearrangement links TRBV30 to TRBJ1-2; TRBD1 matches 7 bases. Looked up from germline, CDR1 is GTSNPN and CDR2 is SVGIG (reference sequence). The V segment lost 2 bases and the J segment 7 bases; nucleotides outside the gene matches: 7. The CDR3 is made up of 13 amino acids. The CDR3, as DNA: TGTGCCTGGAGTAAGGGGGCGCGGCGTGGCTACACCTTC. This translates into CAWSKGARRGYTF.

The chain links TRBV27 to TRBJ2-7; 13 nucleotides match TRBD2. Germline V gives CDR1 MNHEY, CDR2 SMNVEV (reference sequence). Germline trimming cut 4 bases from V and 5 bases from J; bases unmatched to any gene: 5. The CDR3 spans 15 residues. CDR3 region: CASSSGTSGKDEQYF. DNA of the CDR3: TGTGCCAGCAGTTCCGGGACTAGCGGGAAAGACGAGCAGTACTTC.

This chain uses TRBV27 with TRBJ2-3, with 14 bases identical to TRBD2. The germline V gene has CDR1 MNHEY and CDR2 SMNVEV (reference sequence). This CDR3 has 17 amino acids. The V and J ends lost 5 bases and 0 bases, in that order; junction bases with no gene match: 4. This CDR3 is CASSPRTSGGSTDTQYF. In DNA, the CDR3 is TGTGCCAGCAGTCCCAGGACTAGCGGGGGGAGCACAGATACGCAGTATTTT.

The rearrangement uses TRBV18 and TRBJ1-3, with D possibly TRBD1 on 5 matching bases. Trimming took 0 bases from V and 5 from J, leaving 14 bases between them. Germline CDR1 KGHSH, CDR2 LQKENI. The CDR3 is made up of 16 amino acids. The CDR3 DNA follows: TGTGCCAGCTCACCACCTAGGTGGGGCGTTCGAAACACCATATATTTT. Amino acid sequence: CASSPPRWGVRNTIYF.

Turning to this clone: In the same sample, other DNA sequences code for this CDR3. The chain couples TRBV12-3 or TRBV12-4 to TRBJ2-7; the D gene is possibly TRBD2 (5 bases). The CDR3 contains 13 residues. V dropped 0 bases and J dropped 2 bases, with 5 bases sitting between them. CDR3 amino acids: CASSLAGAYEQYF. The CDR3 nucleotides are TGTGCCAGCAGTTTAGCGGGAGCCTACGAGCAGTACTTC.